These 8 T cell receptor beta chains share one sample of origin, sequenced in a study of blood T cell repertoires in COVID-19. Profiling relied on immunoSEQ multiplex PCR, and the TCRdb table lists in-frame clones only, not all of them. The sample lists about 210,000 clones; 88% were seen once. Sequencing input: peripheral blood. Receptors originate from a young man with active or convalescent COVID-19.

Here the CDR3 DNA reads TGTGCCAGCAGCTTCGGGACAGGGGCGGTGGACACTGAAGCTTTCTTT. Encoded protein: CASSFGTGAVDTEAFF. V and J are TRBV5-6 and TRBJ1-1; 10 bases map to TRBD1. This CDR3 comprises 16 residues. Germline CDR1 SGHDT, CDR2 YYEEEE. J lost 3 bases, V lost 2 bases, and 7 bases had no gene match.

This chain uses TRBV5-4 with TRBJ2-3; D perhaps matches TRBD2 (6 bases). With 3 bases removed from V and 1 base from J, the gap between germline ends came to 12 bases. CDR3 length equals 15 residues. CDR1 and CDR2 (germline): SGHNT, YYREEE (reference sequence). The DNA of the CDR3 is TGTGCCAGCAGCTCCGCCGGCGGGGGCACAGATACGCAGTATTTT. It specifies CASSSAGGGTDTQYF.

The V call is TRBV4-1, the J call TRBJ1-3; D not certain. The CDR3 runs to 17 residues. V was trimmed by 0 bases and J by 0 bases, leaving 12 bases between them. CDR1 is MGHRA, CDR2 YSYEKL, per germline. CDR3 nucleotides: TGCGCCAGCAGCCAAGACGCGACTCCGGGCTCTGGAAACACCATATATTTT. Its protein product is CASSQDATPGSGNTIYF.

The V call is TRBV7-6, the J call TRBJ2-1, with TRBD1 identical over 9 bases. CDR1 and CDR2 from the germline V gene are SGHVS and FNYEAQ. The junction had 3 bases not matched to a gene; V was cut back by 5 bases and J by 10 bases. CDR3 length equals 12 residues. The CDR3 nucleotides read TGTGCCAGCAGCACACAGGGGGCCGAGCAGTTCTTC. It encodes CASSTQGAEQFF.

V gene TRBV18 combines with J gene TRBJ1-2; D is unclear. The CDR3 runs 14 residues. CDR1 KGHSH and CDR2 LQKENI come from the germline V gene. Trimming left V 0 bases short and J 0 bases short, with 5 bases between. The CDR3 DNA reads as TGTGCCAGCTCACCACCGAACTCTAACTATGGCTACACCTTC. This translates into CASSPPNSNYGYTF.

As DNA, the CDR3 is TGTGCCAGTAGTCCGTACCCACGCGGGAGCTCCTACAATGAGCAGTTCTTC. As protein: CASSPYPRGSSYNEQFF. V is TRBV19 and J is TRBJ2-1, with 7 bases lining up with TRBD2. This CDR3 has 17 amino acids. J lost 0 bases, V lost 5 bases, and 10 bases had no gene match. Per the germline V gene, CDR1 is LNHDA and CDR2 is SQIVND (reference sequence).

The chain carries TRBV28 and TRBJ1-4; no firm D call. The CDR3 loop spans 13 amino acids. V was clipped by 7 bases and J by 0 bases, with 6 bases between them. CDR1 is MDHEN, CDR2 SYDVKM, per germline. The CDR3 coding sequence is TGTGCCAGCAATGGAGCAACTAATGAAAAACTGTTTTTT. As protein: CASNGATNEKLFF. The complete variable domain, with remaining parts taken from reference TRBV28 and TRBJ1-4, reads DVKVTQSSRYLVKRTGEKVFLECVQDMDHENMFWYRQDPGLGLRLIYFSYDVKMKEKGDIPEGYSVSREKKERFSLILESASTNQTSMYLCASNGATNEKLFFGSGTQLSVL.

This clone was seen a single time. CDR3 coding DNA: TGTGCCACCAGTGGGGTCACAGGGCTTGGCTACACCTTC. It specifies CATSGVTGLGYTF. This chain joins TRBV24-1 and TRBJ1-2; a possible D gene is TRBD1 (6 bases). Germline lookup yields CDR1 KGHDR and CDR2 SFDVKD. V dropped 5 bases and J dropped 7 bases, with 13 bases sitting between them. The CDR3 has 13 amino acids.